The entry that follows covers one T cell receptor (beta chain) sequence. The target antigen is unknown. This entry comes from a study of vaccination and CD4 T cells after COVID-19. Turning to the study itself: Nasal swab PCR detected SARS-CoV-2 in convalescent patients, who comprised about nine mild cases and one severe case.

The treatment was: roughly 11-day PBMC culture with coronavirus spike peptide pools or control peptides (ViraFEST assay). Patients returned positive PCR results between March and December 2020, earlier than US Alpha, Beta and Delta variants. V dropped 4 bases and J dropped 4 bases, with 10 bases sitting between them. CDR3 size: 13 residues. From germline, CDR1 is MNHEY and CDR2 SVGAGI. Cultured CD4+ T cells had their DNA profiled by the Oncomine TCR Beta short-read assay. In TCRdb, the PCR reads were re-called with MiXCR into one record per CDR3 protein. The repertoire has approximately 13,000 distinct CDR3 sequences, 50% to 55% of them found once; the top ten carry roughly 9%. Overall study findings and caveats: Median counts of SARS-CoV-2-reactive clonotypes increased from roughly 21 to 40; this difference was not significant.

Sequenced material: CD4+ T cells from blood, cultured in vitro. This receptor was obtained from a human donor who had recovered from COVID-19. The chain has TRBV6-5 and TRBJ1-1; D gene uncertain. CDR3 nucleotides: TGTGCCAGCAGTTTAGGGTTGAGCACTGAAGCTTTCTTT. Encoded protein: CASSLGLSTEAFF.